This T cell receptor beta chain derives from a study of Graves' ophthalmopathy and Graves' hyperthyroidism. Regarding the study as a whole: The model reached just under 71% sensitivity and around 74% specificity for predicting ophthalmopathy progression. Most thyroid clonotypes expanded beyond 0.001 frequency were also found in blood.

V lost 4 bases to trimming and J lost 0 bases, with 10 bases between them. This CDR3 comprises 14 residues. CDR1 and CDR2 (germline): LNHNV, YYDKDF (reference sequence). To note about this clonotype: What it binds is unknown.

No donor had other autoimmune disease, uncontrolled infection, pregnancy or lactation. A volume of approximately 9.2 ml of fresh peripheral blood supplied the PBMCs. Amplification of TCR beta CDR3 regions used RNA transcripts. Following a first-round RT-PCR that used HTBI primers, a second-round multiplex PCR was carried out. TCRdb passed the multiplex PCR reads through MiXCR, listing each CDR3 protein once. The sample carries approximately 210,000 distinct CDR3 sequences, 25% to 30% recorded once. The sequencing sample was made of peripheral blood. This clonotype originated in a man between 50 and 59 years old with Graves' ophthalmopathy. The V and J genes are TRBV15 and TRBJ2-7, with D hard to call. The CDR3 coding sequence is TGTGCCACCAGCATGAGGCGGAGCTCCTACGAGCAGTACTTC. Translating it yields CATSMRRSSYEQYF.